These 10 T cell receptor beta chains were all obtained from the same sample, sequenced in a study of vaccination effects on CD4 cells after COVID-19. TCRdb's copy holds only in-frame clones and misses some; the assay was immunoSEQ multiplex PCR. The data show 55,000 to 70,000 clones, around 81% seen once. These receptors have no known antigen. CD4+ T cells specific for antigen were expanded with viral peptide pools by the ViraFEST assay before sequencing. After less than twelve days in culture, the CD4+ T cells were isolated. The material sequenced was CD4+ T cells from PBMCs cultured with HCoV-229E spike peptides, taken before COVID-19 vaccination. The receptors were gathered from a human donor who received a COVID-19 vaccine.

The rearrangement links TRBV9 to TRBJ2-1, with D possibly TRBD2 on 6 matching bases. This CDR3 region has 14 residues. The V end lost 0 bases, the J end lost 6 bases, and 10 bases lay between the germline ends. Germline V gene lookup returns CDR1 SGDLS and CDR2 YYNGEE. The CDR3 here is CASSVGTSINEQFF. The CDR3, as DNA: TGTGCCAGCAGCGTAGGTACTAGCATCAATGAGCAGTTCTTC.

The V and J genes are TRBV7-2 and TRBJ1-5; D unclear. This CDR3 is built from 13 residues. V dropped 5 bases and J dropped 0 bases, with 5 bases sitting between them. Germline-derived CDR1 and CDR2 are SGHTA and FQGNSA. The CDR3 is CASSANSNQPQHF. In DNA, the CDR3 is TGTGCCAGCAGCGCAAATAGCAATCAGCCCCAGCATTTT. Combining the CDR3 with reference TRBV7-2 and TRBJ1-5 gives the whole variable domain GAGVSQSPSNKVTEKGKDVELRCDPISGHTALYWYRQSLGQGLEFLIYFQGNSAPDKSGLPSDRFSAERTGGSVSTLTIQRTQQEDSAVYLCASSANSNQPQHFGDGTRLSIL.

The chain's CDR3 is CASSHTTAQGDIQYF. DNA of the CDR3: TGCGCCAGCAGCCATACTACTGCTCAGGGCGACATTCAGTACTTC. The chain recombines TRBV4-3 with TRBJ2-4; the D gene is possibly TRBD1 (5 bases). This CDR3 is 15 amino acids long. Germline V gene lookup returns CDR1 LGHNA and CDR2 YSLEER. V gave up 3 bases and J gave up 8 bases, with 17 bases separating them.

The chain carries TRBV12-5 and TRBJ2-2, with 12 bases aligning to TRBD2. Germline V gene lookup returns CDR1 LGHNT and CDR2 FRNRAP. With V trimmed by 4 bases and J by 6 bases, 3 bases remained unmatched. There are 15 residues in the CDR3. The CDR3 sequence: CASGSLAGGPGELFF. For the CDR3, the DNA is TGTGCTAGTGGTTCCCTAGCGGGGGGGCCCGGGGAGCTGTTTTTT.

The chain couples TRBV5-1 to TRBJ1-1; 8 bases match TRBD1. The CDR3 is 16 amino acids. V shed 0 bases and J 3 bases; nucleotides not matched to a gene: 7. In germline, CDR1 is SGHRS, CDR2 YFSETQ. Written as DNA, the CDR3 is TGCGCCAGCAGCTTGGTAGACAGGGGTGGATACACTGAAGCTTTCTTT. Translated, it gives CASSLVDRGGYTEAFF.

This chain links TRBV11-3 with TRBJ2-1; D is possibly TRBD2 (7 bases). CDR3 length: 16 amino acids. CDR1 is SGHNT and CDR2 is YENEEA in the germline V gene. V lost 5 bases to trimming and J lost 6 bases, with 20 bases between them. The CDR3: CASSLARGGASNEQFF. The CDR3 nucleotides are TGTGCCAGCAGCCTAGCGAGGGGGGGGGCATCCAATGAGCAGTTCTTC.

This clone was recorded once. The chain joins TRBV5-1 to TRBJ2-7; 11 bases are shared with TRBD1. CDR1 is SGHRS and CDR2 is YFSETQ in the germline V gene. The junction had 6 bases not matched to a gene; V was cut back by 4 bases and J by 6 bases. The CDR3 runs to 14 residues. DNA for the CDR3: TGCGCCAGCAGCGAGGGGACAGGGGGAGGCGAGCAGTACGTC. The encoded protein is CASSEGTGGGEQYV.

This chain connects TRBV2 to TRBJ1-5; 7 nucleotides agree with TRBD1. Germline V gene sequence: CDR1 SNHLY, CDR2 FYNNEI. With V trimmed by 6 bases and J by 7 bases, 12 bases remained unmatched. The CDR3 is 15 residues long. This CDR3 is CASSAGQFGMQPQHF. The CDR3, as DNA: TGTGCCAGCAGCGCGGGACAGTTCGGGATGCAGCCCCAGCATTTT.

The rearrangement joins TRBV11-2 to TRBJ2-2, with D perhaps assigned TRBD1 or TRBD2 (6 bases each). V gave up 7 bases and J gave up 6 bases, with 15 bases separating them. CDR1 is SGHAT and CDR2 is FQNNGV in the germline V gene. CDR3 length equals 14 residues. CDR3 in amino acids: CASKRGPQPGELFF. The CDR3 nucleotides are TGTGCCAGCAAACGGGGGCCACAACCCGGGGAGCTGTTTTTT.

This sequence joins TRBV18 and TRBJ2-5; 11 bases fit TRBD1. Germline-derived CDR1 and CDR2 are KGHSH and LQKENI. This CDR3 comprises 16 residues. The ends lost 3 bases at V and 4 bases at J; junction bases unmatched: 7. The CDR3 region is CASSPGQGAFGETQYF. The CDR3 DNA reads as TGTGCCAGCTCACCCGGACAGGGGGCGTTCGGAGAGACCCAGTACTTC.